This T cell receptor (beta chain) originates from a study of T cell changes during pregnancy in multiple sclerosis. The V gene lost 3 bases and the J gene lost 8 bases, with 11 bases spanning the gap. This CDR3 spans 13 amino acids. CDR1 and CDR2 from the germline V gene are SGHVS and FQNEAQ. Clones were sequenced by immunoSEQ multiplex PCR, and TCRdb holds only the in-frame ones, with some missing. The profile shows 30,000 or so clones, approximately 94% of them singletons. The sequence came from a female donor with multiple sclerosis, enrolled in a pregnancy study. The chain has TRBV7-8 and TRBJ2-1; D ambiguous. The starting material was CD4+ T cells from peripheral blood mononuclear cells, obtained after pregnancy. DNA for the CDR3: TGTGCCAGCAGCTTTCTAGAATATTATGAGCAGTTCTTC. Translating gives CASSFLEYYEQFF.